A single sample gave rise to the 2 T cell receptor beta chains below, sequenced in a study of a mutant IDH1 vaccine in newly diagnosed glioma. These receptors lack a known antigen. Time point of the sample: week 47, end of study. Every vaccine dose comprised 300 ug of mutant IDH1 20-mer peptide plus topical imiquimod. Sequencing used immunoSEQ multiplex PCR; TCRdb keeps in-frame clones, though not all of them. The table shows over 80,000 clones, with roughly four fifths occurring only once. Source: PBMCs, taken from a glioma patient whose treatment included an IDH1 peptide vaccine. All receptors come from a man aged 35 to 55 with glioma.

The chain links TRBV19 to TRBJ2-4; D perhaps matches TRBD1 (5 bases). CDR1 and CDR2 from the germline V gene are LNHDA and SQIVND (reference sequence). Deletions cut 3 bases from V and 4 bases from J, with 13 bases between. There are 15 residues in the CDR3. Here the CDR3 reads CASSISGPKKNIQYF. CDR3 sequence (DNA): TGTGCCAGTAGTATCTCAGGGCCTAAAAAAAACATTCAGTACTTC. Complete variable domain (other parts from reference TRBV19 and TRBJ2-4): DGGITQSPKYLFRKEGQNVTLSCEQNLNHDAMYWYRQDPGQGLRLIYYSQIVNDFQKGDIAEGYSVSREKKESFPLTVTSAQKNPTAFYLCASSISGPKKNIQYFGAGTRLSVL.

The chain combines TRBV27 with TRBJ2-2; 13 positions match TRBD2. Trimming took 9 bases from V and 7 from J; bases not matched to a gene: 11. The CDR3 consists of 16 residues. Germline values: CDR1 MNHEY, CDR2 SMNVEV (reference sequence). CDR3 loop: CASGRTSGSLVGELFF. CDR3 DNA sequence: TGTGCCAGTGGGCGGACTAGCGGGAGTTTGGTCGGGGAGCTGTTTTTT.